This T cell receptor (beta chain) was identified in a study of blood T cell repertoires in COVID-19 (dated by TCRdb to 2020 to 2021). Notes on the research overall: The collaborator samples originated in the United States, Italy and Spain and spanned the acute and convalescent phases of COVID-19. The prospective study material was composed of cDNA or gDNA derived from T cells, B-cell-depleted T cells, or PBMCs. Subjects who had been exposed to COVID-19, were actively infected with it, or had recovered from it provided the deeply sampled blood TCRbeta repertoires that made up the dataset. The repertoires were made available in a free public database intended to serve as a resource for research on the immune response to SARS-CoV-2. Samples were obtained from the ongoing ImmuneRACE study (first 160 participants) and from over a thousand subjects provided by 6 global collaborators. Nearly every sample came with metadata listing a de-identified subject ID, COVID-19 status, age in years and sex. HLA class I and class II types, where available, came from metadata supplied by the sample provider rather than from assay-based typing.

With regard to this clone: Its antigen is not yet known. No much larger clonotype is one base removed from it; base qualities were not supplied.

According to the germline V gene, CDR1 reads SGHTA and CDR2 reads FQGNSA. V is shortened by 5 bases, J by 1 base, and the region joining them spans 14 bases. CDR3 length: 15 amino acids, cysteine to phenylalanine. The kept DNA is CDR3 alone, 45 bases in frame from the first base. The paper's findings and limits, for the study overall: How much clinical and demographic metadata was included differed by source and by participant, and the metadata was provided uncurated.

Participants in the prospective study were enrolled through a virtual design, were aged roughly 18 to 95 years, and lived in approximately 25 United States geographic areas. Cohort assignment in the prospective study relied on participant-reported clinical history from a screening survey and a study questionnaire. Recovered participants in ImmuneRACE Cohort 3 were defined as having two consecutive negative NP/OP PCR tests, clearance from a healthcare professional, or resolution of symptoms. In the prospective study, mobile phlebotomists collected whole blood, serum and a nasopharyngeal or oropharyngeal swab from each participant. Additional blood draws and questionnaires over a 2-month period could optionally be provided by prospective study participants. Before DNA extraction, blood samples from the prospective study were shipped at room temperature or frozen. TCRbeta CDR3 regions were amplified from genomic DNA by means of the immunoSEQ Assay, a bias-controlled multiplex PCR. As for the original processing: The number of nucleated cells in each sample was estimated from the amplification of reference gene primers within the assay. To quantify the absolute abundance of each unique TCRbeta CDR3 rearrangement, sequence reads were collapsed and filtered. For each sample, productive Simpson clonality was calculated as the square root of Simpson's diversity index over productive rearrangements. The immuneACCESS repertoire file appears here via TCRdb, limited to in-frame rearrangements. These files lack a portion of the clones; in checked studies, under half of the deficit traces to unresolved V genes, and the cause of the others is not known. For V, J and clone size, that table is used; D and trimming come from the DNA. In all, the sample holds around 220,000 clones, and roughly 84% of those were seen once. The ten largest clones capture approximately 6.6% of the sample.

The V and J segments used are TRBV7-2 and TRBJ2-5, with TRBD2 as a weak D call on 5 bases. The TCR sequence derives from a middle-aged woman who had recovered from COVID-19. Sequenced material: PBMCs or T cells enriched from blood (not recorded which). The CDR3 region has the sequence CASSPSRGFQETQYF. The nucleotides read TGTGCCAGCAGCCCGAGTCGAGGGTTCCAAGAGACCCAGTACTTC.